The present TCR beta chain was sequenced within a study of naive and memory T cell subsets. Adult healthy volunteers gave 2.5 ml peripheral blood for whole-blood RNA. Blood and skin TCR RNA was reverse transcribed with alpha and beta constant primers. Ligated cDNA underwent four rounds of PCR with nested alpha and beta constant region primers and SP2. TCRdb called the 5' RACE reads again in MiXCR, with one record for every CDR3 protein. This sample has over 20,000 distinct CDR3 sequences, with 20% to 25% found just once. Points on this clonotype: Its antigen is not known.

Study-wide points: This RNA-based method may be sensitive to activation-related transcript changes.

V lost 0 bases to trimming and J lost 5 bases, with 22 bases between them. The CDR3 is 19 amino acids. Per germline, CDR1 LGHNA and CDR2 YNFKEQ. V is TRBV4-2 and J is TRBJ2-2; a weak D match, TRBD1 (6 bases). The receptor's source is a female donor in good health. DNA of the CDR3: TGTGCCAGCAGCCAAGACCTTACGAAGGACAGCACATTAACCGGGGAGCTGTTTTTT. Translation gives CASSQDLTKDSTLTGELFF.